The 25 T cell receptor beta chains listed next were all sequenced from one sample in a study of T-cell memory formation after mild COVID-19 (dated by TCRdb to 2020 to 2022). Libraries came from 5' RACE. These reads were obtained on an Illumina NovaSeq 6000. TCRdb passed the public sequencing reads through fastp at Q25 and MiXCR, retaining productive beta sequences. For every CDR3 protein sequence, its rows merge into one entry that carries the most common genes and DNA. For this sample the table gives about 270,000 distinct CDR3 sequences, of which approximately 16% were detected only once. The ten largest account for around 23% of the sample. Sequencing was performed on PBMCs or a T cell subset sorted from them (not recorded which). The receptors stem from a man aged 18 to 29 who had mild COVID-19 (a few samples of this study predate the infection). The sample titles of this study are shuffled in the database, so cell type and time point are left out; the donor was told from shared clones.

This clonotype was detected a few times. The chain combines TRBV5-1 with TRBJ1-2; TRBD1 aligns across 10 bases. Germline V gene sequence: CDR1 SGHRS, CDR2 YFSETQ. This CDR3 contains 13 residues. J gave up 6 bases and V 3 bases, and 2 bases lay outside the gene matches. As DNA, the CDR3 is TGCGCCAGCAGCTCGGGACAGGGGAATGGCTACACCTTC. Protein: CASSSGQGNGYTF.

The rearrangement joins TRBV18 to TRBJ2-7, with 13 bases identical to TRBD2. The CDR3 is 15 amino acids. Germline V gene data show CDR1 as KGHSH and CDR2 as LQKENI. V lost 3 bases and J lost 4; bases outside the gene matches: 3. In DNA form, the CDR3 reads TGTGCCAGCTCACCTCTGACTAGCGGGGGGTACGAGCAGTACTTC. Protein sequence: CASSPLTSGGYEQYF.

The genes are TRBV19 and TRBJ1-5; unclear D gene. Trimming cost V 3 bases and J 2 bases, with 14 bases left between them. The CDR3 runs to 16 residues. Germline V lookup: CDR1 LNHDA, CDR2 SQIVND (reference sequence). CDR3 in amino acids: CASSIMAGRGNQPQHF. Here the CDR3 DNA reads TGTGCCAGTAGTATTATGGCAGGACGGGGCAATCAGCCCCAGCATTTT.

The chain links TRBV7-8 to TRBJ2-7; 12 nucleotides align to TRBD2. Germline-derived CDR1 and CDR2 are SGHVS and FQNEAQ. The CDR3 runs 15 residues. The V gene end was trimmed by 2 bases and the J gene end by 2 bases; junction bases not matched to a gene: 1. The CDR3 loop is CASSLWTSGTYEQYF. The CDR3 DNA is TGTGCCAGCAGCTTATGGACTAGCGGGACCTACGAGCAGTACTTC. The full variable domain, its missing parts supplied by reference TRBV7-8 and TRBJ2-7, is GAGVSQSPRYKVAKRGQDVALRCDPISGHVSLFWYQQALGQGPEFLTYFQNEAQLDKSGLPSDRFFAERPEGSVSTLKIQRTQQEDSAVYLCASSLWTSGTYEQYFGPGTRLTVT.

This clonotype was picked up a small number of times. DNA of the CDR3: TGTGCCAGCAGTTTCGGACAGTCGGACGGGGAGCTGTTTTTT. Translation gives CASSFGQSDGELFF. The chain is built from TRBV27 and TRBJ2-2; a weak D match, TRBD1 (6 bases). The CDR3 has 14 amino acids. V was trimmed by 3 bases and J by 7 bases, leaving 12 bases between them. Per the germline V gene, CDR1 is MNHEY and CDR2 is SMNVEV (reference sequence).

The CDR3 is CASRSLPGQLNTEAFF. The DNA of the CDR3 is TGCGCCAGCAGATCTCTACCGGGACAACTGAACACTGAAGCTTTCTTT. This chain links TRBV5-1 with TRBJ1-1, with a possible D match to TRBD1 (6 bases). Germline values: CDR1 SGHRS, CDR2 YFSETQ. Trimming removed 5 bases from V and 0 bases from J, with 17 bases in between. The CDR3 loop spans 16 amino acids.

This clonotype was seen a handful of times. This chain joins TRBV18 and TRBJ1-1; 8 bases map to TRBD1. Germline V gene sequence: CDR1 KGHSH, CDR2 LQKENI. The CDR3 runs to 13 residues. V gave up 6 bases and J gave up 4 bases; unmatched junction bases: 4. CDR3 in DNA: TGTGCCAGCTCGTCTGACAGGGGCACTGAAGCTTTCTTT. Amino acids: CASSSDRGTEAFF.

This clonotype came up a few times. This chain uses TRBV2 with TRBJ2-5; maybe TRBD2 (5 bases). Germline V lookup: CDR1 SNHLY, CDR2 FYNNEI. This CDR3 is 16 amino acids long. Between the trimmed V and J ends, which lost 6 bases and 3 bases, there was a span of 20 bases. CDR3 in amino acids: CASREPGGYLKETQYF. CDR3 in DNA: TGTGCCAGCAGAGAACCCGGAGGATACCTCAAAGAGACCCAGTACTTC.

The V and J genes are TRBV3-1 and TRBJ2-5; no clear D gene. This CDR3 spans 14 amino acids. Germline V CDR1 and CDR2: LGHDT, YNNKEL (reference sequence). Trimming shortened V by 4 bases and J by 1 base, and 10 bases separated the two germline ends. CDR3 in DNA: TGTGCCAGCAGCCCCATCCGGAGCCAAGAGACCCAGTACTTC. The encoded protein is CASSPIRSQETQYF.

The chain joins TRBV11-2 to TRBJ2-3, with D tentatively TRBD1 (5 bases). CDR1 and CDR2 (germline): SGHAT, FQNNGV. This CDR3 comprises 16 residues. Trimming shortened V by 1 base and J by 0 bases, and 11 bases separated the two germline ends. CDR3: CASSLGAGPSTDTQYF. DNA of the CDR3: TGTGCCAGCAGCTTAGGTGCAGGGCCTAGCACAGATACGCAGTATTTT.

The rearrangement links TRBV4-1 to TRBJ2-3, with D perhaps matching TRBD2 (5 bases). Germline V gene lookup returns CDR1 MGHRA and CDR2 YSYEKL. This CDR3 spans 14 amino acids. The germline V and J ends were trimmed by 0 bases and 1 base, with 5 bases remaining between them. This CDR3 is CASSQDGGTDTQYF. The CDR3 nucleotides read TGCGCCAGCAGCCAAGACGGGGGCACAGATACGCAGTATTTT.

CDR3 sequence: CATAQSQTGELFF. In DNA form, the CDR3 reads TGTGCCACTGCACAGTCCCAGACCGGGGAGCTGTTTTTT. V and J are TRBV6-2 or TRBV6-3 and TRBJ2-2; D not certain. Germline values: CDR1 MNHEY, CDR2 SVGEGT. This CDR3 region has 13 residues. Between the trimmed V and J ends, which lost 10 bases and 5 bases, there was a span of 14 bases.

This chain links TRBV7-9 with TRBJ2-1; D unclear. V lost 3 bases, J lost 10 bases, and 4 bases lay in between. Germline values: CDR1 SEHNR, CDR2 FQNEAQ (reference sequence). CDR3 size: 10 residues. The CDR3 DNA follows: TGTGCCAGCAGCTTGTTCGAGCAGTTCTTC. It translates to CASSLFEQFF.

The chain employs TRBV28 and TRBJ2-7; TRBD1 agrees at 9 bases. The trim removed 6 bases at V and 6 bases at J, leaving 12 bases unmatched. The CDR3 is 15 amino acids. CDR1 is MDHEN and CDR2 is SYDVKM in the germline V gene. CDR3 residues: CASSDNRGRSGEQYV. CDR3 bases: TGTGCCAGCAGCGACAACAGGGGGCGTTCGGGCGAGCAGTACGTC.

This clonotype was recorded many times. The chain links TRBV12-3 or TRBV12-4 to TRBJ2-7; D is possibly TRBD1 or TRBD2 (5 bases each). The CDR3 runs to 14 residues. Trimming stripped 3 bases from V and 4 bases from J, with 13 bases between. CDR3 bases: TGTGCCAGCAGTTTTGAGGGGAAGGGTTACGAGCAGTACTTC. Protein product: CASSFEGKGYEQYF.

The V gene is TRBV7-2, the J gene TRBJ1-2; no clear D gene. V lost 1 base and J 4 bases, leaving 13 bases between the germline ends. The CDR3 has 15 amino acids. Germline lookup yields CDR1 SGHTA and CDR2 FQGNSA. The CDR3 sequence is CASSLGPAFSYGYTF. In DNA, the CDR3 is TGTGCCAGCAGCTTAGGCCCGGCGTTTTCCTATGGCTACACCTTC.

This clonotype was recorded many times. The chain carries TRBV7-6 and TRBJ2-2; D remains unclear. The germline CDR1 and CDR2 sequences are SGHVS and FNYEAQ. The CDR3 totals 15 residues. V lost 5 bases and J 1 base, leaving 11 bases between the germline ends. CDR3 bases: TGTGCCAGCAGCGACGCACCGGTGAACACCGGGGAGCTGTTTTTT. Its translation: CASSDAPVNTGELFF.

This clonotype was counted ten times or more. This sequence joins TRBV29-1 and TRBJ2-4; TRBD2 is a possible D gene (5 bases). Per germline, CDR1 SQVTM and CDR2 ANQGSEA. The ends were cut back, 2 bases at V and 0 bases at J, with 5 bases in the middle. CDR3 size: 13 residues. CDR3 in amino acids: CSVELAAKNIQYF. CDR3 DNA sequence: TGCAGCGTTGAACTAGCAGCCAAAAACATTCAGTACTTC.

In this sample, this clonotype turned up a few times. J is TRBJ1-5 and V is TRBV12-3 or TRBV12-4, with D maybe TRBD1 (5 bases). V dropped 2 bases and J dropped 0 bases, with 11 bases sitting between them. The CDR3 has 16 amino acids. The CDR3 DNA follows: TGTGCCAGCAGTTTAAGTAGGACAAATAGCAATCAGCCCCAGCATTTT. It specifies CASSLSRTNSNQPQHF.

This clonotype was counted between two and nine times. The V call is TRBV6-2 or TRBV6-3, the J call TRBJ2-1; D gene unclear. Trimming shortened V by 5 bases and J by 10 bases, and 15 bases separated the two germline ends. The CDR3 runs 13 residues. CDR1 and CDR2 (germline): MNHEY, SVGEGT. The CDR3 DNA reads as TGTGCCAGCAGTCCGCAGGCTTCGTGGGAGCAGTTCTTC. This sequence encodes CASSPQASWEQFF.

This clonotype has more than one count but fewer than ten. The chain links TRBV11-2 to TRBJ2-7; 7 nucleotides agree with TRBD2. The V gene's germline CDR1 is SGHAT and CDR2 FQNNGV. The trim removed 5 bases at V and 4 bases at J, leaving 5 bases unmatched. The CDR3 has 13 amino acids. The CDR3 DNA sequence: TGTGCCAGCAGCCACACGCGGGAGTACGAGCAGTACGTC. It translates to CASSHTREYEQYV.

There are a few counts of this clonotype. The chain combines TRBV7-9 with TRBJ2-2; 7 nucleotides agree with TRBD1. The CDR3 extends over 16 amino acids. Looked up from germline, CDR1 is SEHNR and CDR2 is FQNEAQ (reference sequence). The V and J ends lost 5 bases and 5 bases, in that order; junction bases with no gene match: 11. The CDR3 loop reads CASSPRQGSWTGELFF. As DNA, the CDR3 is TGTGCCAGCAGCCCCCGACAGGGATCATGGACCGGGGAGCTGTTTTTT.

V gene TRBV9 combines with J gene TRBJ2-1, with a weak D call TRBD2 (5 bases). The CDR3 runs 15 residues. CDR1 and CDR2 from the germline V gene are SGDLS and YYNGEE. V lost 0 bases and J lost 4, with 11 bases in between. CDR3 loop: CASSVAVGGYNEQFF. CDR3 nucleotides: TGTGCCAGCAGCGTAGCCGTTGGCGGGTACAATGAGCAGTTCTTC.

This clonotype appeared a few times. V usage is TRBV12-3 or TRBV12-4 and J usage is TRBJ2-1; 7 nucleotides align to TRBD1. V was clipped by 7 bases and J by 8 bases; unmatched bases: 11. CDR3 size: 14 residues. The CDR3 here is CASTNRGSEDEQFF. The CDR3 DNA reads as TGTGCCAGCACGAACAGGGGTTCGGAGGATGAGCAGTTCTTC.

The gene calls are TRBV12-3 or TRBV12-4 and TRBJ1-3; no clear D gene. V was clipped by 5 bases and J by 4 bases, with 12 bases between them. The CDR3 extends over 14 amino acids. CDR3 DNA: TGTGCCAGCAGTGCAAATGGAGGCGGAAACACCATATATTTT. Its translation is CASSANGGGNTIYF.